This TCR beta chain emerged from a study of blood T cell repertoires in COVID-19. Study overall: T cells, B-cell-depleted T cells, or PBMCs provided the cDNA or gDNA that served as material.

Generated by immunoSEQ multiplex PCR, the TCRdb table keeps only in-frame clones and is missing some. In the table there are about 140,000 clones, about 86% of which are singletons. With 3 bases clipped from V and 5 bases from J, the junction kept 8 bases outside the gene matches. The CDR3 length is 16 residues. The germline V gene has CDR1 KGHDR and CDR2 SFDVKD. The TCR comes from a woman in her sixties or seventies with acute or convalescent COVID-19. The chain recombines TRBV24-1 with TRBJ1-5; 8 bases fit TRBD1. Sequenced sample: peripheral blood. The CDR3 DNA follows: TGTGCCACCAGTGATGCCGGGACAGGACAAGATCAGCCCCAGCATTTT. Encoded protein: CATSDAGTGQDQPQHF.